A single sample is the source of the 14 T cell receptor beta chains below, sequenced in a study of beta chain features in type 1 diabetes. Study-wide results and limits: TCRB CDR3s were moderately but significantly shorter in Type 1 diabetes patients in all four CD4+ subsets.

These receptors' antigens are unknown. Expressed TCRB transcripts got sequenced, as all isolated RNA was reverse transcribed. Measured with immunoSEQ multiplex PCR; TCRdb has only the in-frame clones, and not every one. The repertoire holds almost 350,000 clones, roughly 8.8% seen once, with around 1% in the top ten. Specimen: central memory CD4+ T cells from blood. These receptors were obtained from a man younger than 45 with type 1 diabetes.

A note on this clone: The junction and the germline gene differ at one end; a read error may be behind it. The rearrangement uses TRBV7-7 and TRBJ2-5, with 7 bases matching TRBD1. CDR3 length: 16 amino acids. CDR1 and CDR2 from the germline V gene are SSHAT and FNYEAQ (reference sequence). CDR3 amino acids: CASSLGAGTVGETQYF. Here the CDR3 DNA reads TGTGCTAGCAGCTTGGGTGCCGGGACAGTGGGAGAGACCCAGTACTTC.

This clone was observed a handful of times. The gene calls are TRBV25-1 and TRBJ2-6; 9 positions match TRBD1. Germline lookup yields CDR1 MGHDK and CDR2 SYGVNS. With 2 bases clipped from V and 3 bases from J, the junction kept 8 bases outside the gene matches. This CDR3 is built from 18 residues. CDR3 amino acids: CASSERDRVLRGANVLTF. CDR3 coding DNA: TGTGCCAGCAGTGAACGGGACAGGGTATTACGTGGGGCCAACGTCCTGACTTTC. The variable domain in full, with the rest retrieved from reference TRBV25-1 and TRBJ2-6, is EADIYQTPRYLVIGTGKKITLECSQTMGHDKMYWYQQDPGMELHLIHYSYGVNSTEKGDLSSESTVSRIRTEHFPLTLESARPSHTSQYLCASSERDRVLRGANVLTFGAGSRLTVL.

V gene TRBV6-4 combines with J gene TRBJ2-3; D is perhaps TRBD1 (6 bases). V lost 6 bases, J lost 1 base, and 14 bases lay in between. Per germline, CDR1 MRHNA and CDR2 SNTAGT. The CDR3 totals 15 residues. CDR3 residues: CASRVRRGRTDTQYF. The CDR3 DNA is TGTGCCAGCAGAGTCCGCAGGGGCCGCACAGATACGCAGTATTTT.

This clone was seen at least ten times. J is TRBJ1-5 and V is TRBV23-1; D is uncertain. TRBV23-1 falls under the ORF class, with uncertain function. The CDR3 has 14 residues. V lost 4 bases and J lost 0, with 7 bases in between. The CDR3 DNA sequence: TGCGCCAGCAGTCCGGAGTATAGCAATCAGCCCCAGCATTTT. Amino acids: CASSPEYSNQPQHF.

This rearrangement joins TRBV4-3 to TRBJ2-5, with a possible D match to TRBD2 (5 bases). V lost 0 bases, J lost 4 bases, and 12 bases lay in between. Per germline, CDR1 LGHNA and CDR2 YSLEER. The CDR3 covers 15 residues. The chain's CDR3 is CASSQEGQAGETQYF. The CDR3 region has the DNA TGCGCCAGCAGCCAAGAAGGCCAGGCGGGAGAGACCCAGTACTTC.

The chain couples TRBV5-8 to TRBJ2-3; D gene ambiguous. The germline V gene has CDR1 SGHTS and CDR2 YDEGEE. The V and J ends lost 1 base and 0 bases respectively, with 3 bases between them. This CDR3 is 13 amino acids long. The CDR3: CASSLPSTDTQYF. The CDR3 nucleotides read TGTGCCAGCAGCTTGCCTAGCACAGATACGCAGTATTTT.

This clone was picked up a small number of times. The chain has TRBV7-9 and TRBJ1-1; the D gene is possibly TRBD1 (5 bases). Between the trimmed V and J ends, which lost 3 bases and 6 bases, there was a span of 11 bases. This CDR3 has 13 amino acids. Germline CDR1 reads SEHNR; CDR2 reads FQNEAQ (reference sequence). The CDR3 DNA follows: TGTGCCAGCAGCTTTACCGGGGCCTCTGAAGCTTTCTTT. Amino acid sequence: CASSFTGASEAFF.

This clone appeared a few times. The gene calls are TRBV19 and TRBJ2-7; no reliable D call. The CDR3 spans 14 residues. V was cut by 3 bases and J by 3 bases, with 12 bases left in between. Germline V gene sequence: CDR1 LNHDA, CDR2 SQIVND (reference sequence). The CDR3 spells CASSIETEGYEQYF. DNA of the CDR3: TGTGCCAGTAGTATTGAAACCGAAGGCTACGAGCAGTACTTC.

This clone was found a few times. The chain combines TRBV7-8 with TRBJ2-7; TRBD1 matches at 8 bases. The CDR3 sequence is 13 residues long. In germline, CDR1 is SGHVS, CDR2 FQNEAQ. V lost 5 bases to trimming and J lost 8 bases; unmatched junction nucleotides: 8. Here the CDR3 DNA reads TGTGCCAGCAGCCTACATGGACAGGGACAGCAGTACTTC. Its translation is CASSLHGQGQQYF.

This clone occurred a few times. This rearrangement joins TRBV6-6 to TRBJ2-5; D gene uncertain. V was shortened by 5 bases and J by 4 bases, with 17 bases between the two germline ends. The germline gives CDR1 MNHNY, CDR2 SVGAGI (reference sequence). The CDR3 runs 15 residues. CDR3 in amino acids: CASSIRTVVGETQYF. Here the CDR3 DNA reads TGTGCCAGCAGTATTCGGACGGTGGTGGGAGAGACCCAGTACTTC.

This clone showed up just a few times. The rearrangement uses TRBV4-3 and TRBJ1-1, with 9 bases aligning to TRBD1. V lost 2 bases and J lost 6; bases outside the gene matches: 10. From germline, CDR1 is LGHNA and CDR2 YSLEER. The CDR3 runs to 16 residues. The CDR3 region is CASSQPTGTGLAEAFF. In DNA form, the CDR3 reads TGCGCCAGCAGCCAACCTACCGGGACAGGGTTGGCTGAAGCTTTCTTT.

This chain connects TRBV28 to TRBJ1-4; D may be TRBD1 (5 bases). Trimming removed 5 bases at V and 5 bases at J, with 12 bases between. The CDR3 is made up of 14 amino acids. The germline gives CDR1 MDHEN, CDR2 SYDVKM. The CDR3 coding sequence is TGTGCCAGCAGTACCCCCGGGGGGAATGAAAAACTGTTTTTT. Amino acids: CASSTPGGNEKLFF.

The V gene is TRBV13, the J gene TRBJ2-3; 9 positions match TRBD1. The ends lost 4 bases at V and 4 bases at J; junction bases unmatched: 6. The CDR3 is 15 amino acids. Germline assignment: CDR1 PRHDT and CDR2 FYEKMQ (reference sequence). The CDR3 here is CASSSGDRGADTQYF. The CDR3 nucleotides read TGTGCCAGCAGCTCCGGCGACAGGGGGGCAGATACGCAGTATTTT.

This clone was detected ten times or more. This rearrangement joins TRBV4-3 to TRBJ2-2; D possibly corresponds to TRBD1 (5 bases). The CDR3 spans 16 residues. V shed 0 bases and J shed 5 bases, with 13 bases lying between them. In germline, CDR1 is LGHNA, CDR2 YSLEER. The DNA of the CDR3 is TGCGCCAGCAGCCAAGAAACGGAAAGGGGAACCGGGGAGCTGTTTTTT. This codes for CASSQETERGTGELFF.